This TCR beta chain was found in a study of blood T cell repertoires in COVID-19. The germline CDR1 and CDR2 sequences are LNHDA and SQIVND (reference sequence). V lost 6 bases, J lost 2 bases, and 10 bases lay in between. The CDR3 contains 13 residues. Using immunoSEQ multiplex PCR, the repertoire was profiled, and TCRdb retains in-frame clones only, with some absent. The table shows tens of thousands of clones, with more than 90% occurring only once. The TCR sequence derives from a man in his 60s with acute or convalescent COVID-19. Sequenced input: peripheral blood. The V and J genes are TRBV19 and TRBJ1-1; D call uncertain. CDR3 in amino acids: CASSRKLNTEAFF. CDR3 nucleotide sequence: TGTGCCAGTAGCAGAAAACTAAACACTGAAGCTTTCTTT.